This T cell receptor beta chain was captured by sequencing in a study of T cell responses to AZD1222 COVID-19 vaccine. The data were produced by immunoSEQ multiplex PCR, yet TCRdb's version contains in-frame clones alone and is incomplete. In the table there are about 180,000 clones, around 90% of which are singletons. This CDR3 spans 15 amino acids. Germline V gene lookup returns CDR1 SQVTM and CDR2 ANQGSEA. V was shortened by 0 bases and J by 0 bases, with 11 bases between the two germline ends. This clonotype originated in an adult in good health. The specimen comprised peripheral blood, sampled on day 0 of AZD1222 vaccination. The V call is TRBV29-1, the J call TRBJ1-2, with TRBD1 as a possible D gene (6 bases). The CDR3 nucleotides are TGCAGCGTTGAAGATGGGGGCAGGGCTAACTATGGCTACACCTTC. This translates into CSVEDGGRANYGYTF.